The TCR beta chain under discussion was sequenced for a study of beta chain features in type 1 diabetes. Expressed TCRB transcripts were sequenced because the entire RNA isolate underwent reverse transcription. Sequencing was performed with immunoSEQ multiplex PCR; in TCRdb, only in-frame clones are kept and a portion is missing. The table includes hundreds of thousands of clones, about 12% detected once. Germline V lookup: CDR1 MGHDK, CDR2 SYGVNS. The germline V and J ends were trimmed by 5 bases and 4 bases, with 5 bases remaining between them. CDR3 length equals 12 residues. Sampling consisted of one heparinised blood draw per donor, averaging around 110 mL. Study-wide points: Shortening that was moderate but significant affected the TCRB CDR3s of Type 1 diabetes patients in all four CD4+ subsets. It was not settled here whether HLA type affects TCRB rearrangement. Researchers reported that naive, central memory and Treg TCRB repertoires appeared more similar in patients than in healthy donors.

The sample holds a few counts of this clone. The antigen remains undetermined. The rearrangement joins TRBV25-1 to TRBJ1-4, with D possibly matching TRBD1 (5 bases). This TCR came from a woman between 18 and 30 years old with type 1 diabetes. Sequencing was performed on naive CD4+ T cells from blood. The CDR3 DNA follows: TGTGCCAGCAGTAGGGGTAATGAAAAACTGTTTTTT. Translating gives CASSRGNEKLFF.